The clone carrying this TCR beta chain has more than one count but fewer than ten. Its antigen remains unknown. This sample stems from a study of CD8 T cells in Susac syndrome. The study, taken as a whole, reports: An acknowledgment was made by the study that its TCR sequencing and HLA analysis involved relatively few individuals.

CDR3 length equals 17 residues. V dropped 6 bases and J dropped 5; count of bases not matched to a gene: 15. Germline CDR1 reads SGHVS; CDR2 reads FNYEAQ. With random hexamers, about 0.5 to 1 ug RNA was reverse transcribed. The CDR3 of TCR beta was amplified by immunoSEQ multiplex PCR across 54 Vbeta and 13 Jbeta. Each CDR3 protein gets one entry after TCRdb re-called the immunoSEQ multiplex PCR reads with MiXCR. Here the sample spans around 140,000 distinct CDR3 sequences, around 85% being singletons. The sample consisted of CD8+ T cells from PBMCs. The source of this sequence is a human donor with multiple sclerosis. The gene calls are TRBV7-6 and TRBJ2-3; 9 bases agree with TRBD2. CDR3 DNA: TGTGCCAGCAGTTTATCTTTGAGGCGGGAGGGCCGAGATACGCAGTATTTT. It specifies CASSLSLRREGRDTQYF.